The TCR beta chain under discussion was sequenced for a study of blood T cell repertoires in COVID-19. In the study overall: The study drew acute and convalescent COVID-19 samples from the United States, Italy and Spain. PBMCs, B-cell-depleted T cells, or T cells were the source of the cDNA or gDNA that made up the material.

The V gene's germline CDR1 is MNHEY and CDR2 SMNVEV (reference sequence). V gave up 4 bases and J gave up 0 bases, with 16 bases separating them. The CDR3 loop spans 17 amino acids. This clone has only one observation. Authors' analysis steps: How many nucleated cells were present was estimated from reference gene primer amplification. Using immunoSEQ multiplex PCR, the repertoire was profiled, and TCRdb retains in-frame clones only, with some absent. That table furnishes V, J and clone size, whereas the DNA furnished D and trimming. The sample holds 150,000 to 200,000 clones, about 84% seen once. Sequencing input: peripheral blood. The sequence derives from a woman in her 30s with acute or convalescent COVID-19. The rearrangement joins TRBV27 to TRBJ1-5; D remains ambiguous. CDR3 protein: CASSSRATENSNQPQHF. DNA for the CDR3: TGTGCCAGCAGTTCACGTGCTACAGAGAATAGCAATCAGCCCCAGCATTTT.